The T cell receptor beta chain under discussion was sequenced for a study of memory CD4+ T cells and cytomegalovirus serostatus. The sort gate was single viable CD3+CD4+CD8-CD45RO+ cells for memory CD4+ T cells. The CDR3 extends over 16 amino acids. Germline CDR1 and CDR2: SGHTA and FQGNSA. The ends lost 10 bases at V and 0 bases at J; junction bases unmatched: 14. General study results and limits: A US-trained random forest predicted CMV serostatus with median AUC around 0.91. The CMV-associated TCR signature appears largely within the CD4+ memory repertoire.

Points on this clone: What it binds is not known.

Data came from immunoSEQ multiplex PCR; TCRdb stores just in-frame clones and leaves some out. The table has tens of thousands of clones, 83% seen once. Sequencing was done on a sample of memory CD4+ T cells from blood. The source is an adult in good health and CMV-seropositive. The chain couples TRBV7-2 to TRBJ1-2; TRBD1 aligns across 7 bases. CDR3 coding DNA: TGTGCCACCACCAACAGGGGCCTAGAAGCTAACTATGGCTACACCTTC. Protein: CATTNRGLEANYGYTF.